This T cell receptor (beta chain) was sequenced for a study of PD-1 blockade in classical Hodgkin lymphoma. Every single patient, without exception, relapsed after autologous stem cell transplantation, and brentuximab vedotin exposure varied. Sequenced by immunoSEQ multiplex PCR; TCRdb stores in-frame clones only, minus some. Found here are 10,000 to 15,000 clones, 80% to 95% of them singletons; the top ten hold 10%. Trimming stripped 2 bases from V and 3 bases from J, with 3 bases between. This CDR3 region has 11 residues. The germline V gene encodes CDR1 GTSNPN and CDR2 SVGIG (reference sequence). Source: peripheral blood mononuclear cells (PBMCs), taken at baseline. The TCR sequence derives from a human donor with classical Hodgkin lymphoma. V usage is TRBV30 and J usage is TRBJ2-3; D is unresolved. The CDR3 sequence is CAWSRTDTQYF. The CDR3 bases are TGTGCCTGGAGTAGGACAGATACGCAGTATTTT. The full variable domain, with the rest looked up from reference TRBV30 and TRBJ2-3, is SQTIHQWPATLVQPVGSPLSLECTVEGTSNPNLYWYRQAAGRGLQLLFYSVGIGQISSEVPQNLSASRPQDRQFILSSKKLLLSDSGFYLCAWSRTDTQYFGPGTRLTVL.